The rows below give T cell receptor beta chains drawn from one sample of a study of a mutant IDH1 vaccine in newly diagnosed glioma. These receptors' targets are unknown. Sequencing was performed with immunoSEQ multiplex PCR; in TCRdb, only in-frame clones are kept and a portion is missing. Of 56,000 or so clones in the sample, 60% to 80% were seen once. This specimen was PBMCs, taken from a glioma patient whose treatment included an IDH1 peptide vaccine. These receptors were taken from a man in his fifties or sixties with glioma. The CDR3 runs from the conserved cysteine through the conserved F or W. D genes are given only for firm matches. The size field is filled for only some rows; it gives once, few, many or a size class.

j_gene	abundance	v_gene	d_gene	CDR3aa	CDR3nt
TRBJ1-6	few	TRBV27	TRBD1	CASSPPGQGSPLHF	TGTGCCAGCAGTCCACCGGGACAGGGATCACCCCTCCACTTT
TRBJ2-3	NA	TRBV4-1	NA	CASSQGGADTDTQYF	TGCGCCAGCAGCCAAGGAGGGGCGGACACAGATACGCAGTATTTT
TRBJ2-4	NA	TRBV30	TRBD2	CAWMLAGGAKNIQYF	TGTGCCTGGATGCTAGCGGGGGGGGCCAAAAACATTCAGTACTTC
TRBJ2-7	NA	TRBV28	NA	CASSLAVADYEQYF	TGTGCCAGCAGTTTGGCAGTCGCGGATTACGAGCAGTACTTC
TRBJ2-3	NA	TRBV5-1	TRBD1	CASGQGASTDTQYF	TGCGCCAGCGGACAGGGGGCTAGCACAGATACGCAGTATTTT
TRBJ1-1	NA	TRBV18	NA	CASSPQSSVRAFF	TGTGCCAGCTCTCCCCAAAGCAGCGTGAGAGCTTTCTTT
TRBJ1-1	NA	TRBV6-5	NA	CASRRTGLTEAFF	TGTGCCAGCAGACGAACAGGGCTAACTGAAGCTTTCTTT
TRBJ2-7	NA	TRBV19	NA	CASSSQGVPYEQYF	TGTGCCAGTAGTAGCCAGGGAGTTCCCTACGAGCAGTACTTC
TRBJ2-7	medium-sized	TRBV4-2	NA	CASSQSNRMREQYF	TGTGCCAGCAGCCAAAGTAACAGGATGAGGGAGCAGTACTTC
TRBJ2-2	NA	TRBV27	NA	CASSFGTGELFF	TGTGCCAGCAGTTTTGGAACCGGGGAGCTGTTTTTT
TRBJ2-5	NA	TRBV1	NA	CTSSQLRGIQNETQYF	TGCACCAGCAGCCAACTACGGGGGATCCAAAATGAGACCCAGTACTTC
TRBJ1-2	NA	TRBV9	NA	CASSVAPLDSYGYTF	TGTGCCAGCAGCGTAGCCCCCCTCGACAGCTATGGCTACACCTTC
TRBJ2-5	NA	TRBV2	NA	CASSETYREVTQYF	TGTGCCAGCAGTGAGACTTACAGGGAGGTGACCCAGTACTTC
TRBJ2-5	NA	TRBV7-2	TRBD2	CASSLVRSSGETQYF	TGTGCCAGCAGCTTAGTGCGGTCTAGCGGAGAGACCCAGTACTTC
TRBJ1-6	NA	TRBV21-1	NA	CASSKGSPGPNDLYNSPLHF	TGTGCCAGCAGCAAAGGTTCCCCCGGGCCCAACGACTTATATAATTCACCCCTCCACTTT
TRBJ1-1	NA	TRBV6-5	TRBD1	CASSSGQVQTTEAFF	TGTGCCAGCAGTTCCGGACAGGTTCAGACGACTGAAGCTTTCTTT
TRBJ1-5	NA	TRBV15	NA	CATSRERGKGQPQHF	TGTGCCACCAGCAGAGAGCGGGGTAAAGGACAGCCCCAGCATTTT
TRBJ1-5	once	TRBV2	NA	CASREFYSNQPQHF	TGTGCCAGCAGGGAGTTTTATAGCAATCAGCCCCAGCATTTT
TRBJ2-7	NA	TRBV2	NA	CASSGQPEQYF	TGTGCCAGCAGTGGACAGCCAGAGCAGTACTTC
TRBJ1-5	few	TRBV2	NA	CASSAEASNQPQHF	TGTGCCAGCAGTGCAGAGGCGAGCAATCAGCCCCAGCATTTT
TRBJ2-1	NA	TRBV10-3	TRBD2	CAIRNVAGLAGGDHNEQFF	TGTGCCATCAGAAACGTCGCTGGACTAGCGGGGGGCGATCACAATGAGCAGTTCTTC
TRBJ1-3	NA	TRBV5-1	NA	CASRWGDNSGNTIYF	TGCGCCAGCCGATGGGGGGACAACTCTGGAAACACCATATATTTT
TRBJ2-3	NA	TRBV10-3	TRBD2	CAISLAGGQGTQYF	TGTGCCATCAGCCTGGCGGGGGGGCAAGGTACGCAGTATTTT
TRBJ2-2	few	TRBV30	NA	CAWSVGRNTGELFF	TGTGCCTGGAGTGTAGGCAGGAACACCGGGGAGCTGTTTTTT
TRBJ1-3	NA	TRBV29-1	NA	CSVRVNSGNTIYF	TGCAGCGTCCGAGTAAACTCTGGAAACACCATATATTTT
TRBJ1-1	NA	TRBV5-4	NA	CASRLDSLSTEAFF	TGTGCCAGCAGGTTGGACAGCCTTAGCACTGAAGCTTTCTTT
TRBJ2-6	NA	TRBV5-1	NA	CASSSGTYSGANVLTF	TGCGCCAGCAGCTCCGGGACGTACTCTGGGGCCAACGTCCTGACTTTC
TRBJ1-5	NA	TRBV7-2	NA	CASSLEAGNQPQHF	TGTGCCAGCAGCTTAGAGGCAGGGAATCAGCCCCAGCATTTT
TRBJ1-4	NA	TRBV21-1	NA	CASSKRASGTLEKLFF	TGTGCCAGCAGCAAAAGGGCCTCCGGGACACTCGAAAAACTGTTTTTT
TRBJ1-1	NA	TRBV2	NA	CASTYDTEAFF	TGTGCCAGCACCTATGACACTGAAGCTTTCTTT
TRBJ2-6	NA	TRBV2	NA	CASSRVYSGANVLTF	TGTGCCAGCAGCAGAGTTTACTCTGGGGCCAACGTCCTGACTTTC
TRBJ2-7	NA	TRBV6-1	NA	CASRLGGPYEQYF	TGTGCCAGCAGGTTGGGGGGGCCCTACGAGCAGTACTTC
TRBJ1-1	NA	TRBV14	NA	CASSQMVGRGNTEAFF	TGTGCCAGCAGCCAAATGGTCGGCAGGGGGAACACTGAAGCTTTCTTT
TRBJ1-2	NA	TRBV15	TRBD1	CATSRGRQGAYGYTF	TGTGCCACCAGCAGAGGTCGACAGGGGGCTTATGGCTACACCTTC
TRBJ2-7	few	TRBV30	TRBD1	CAWSSTGAYEQYF	TGTGCCTGGAGTTCGACAGGGGCCTACGAGCAGTACTTC
TRBJ1-2	NA	TRBV18	NA	CASIGSGYGYTF	TGTGCCAGTATAGGATCTGGCTATGGCTACACCTTC
TRBJ2-7	NA	TRBV5-6	TRBD1	CASRTGTGGYEQYF	TGTGCCAGCAGGACCGGGACAGGGGGCTACGAGCAGTACTTC
TRBJ1-2	NA	TRBV7-2	NA	CASSLGGNPNYGYTF	TGTGCCAGCAGCTTAGGAGGGAATCCGAACTATGGCTACACCTTC
TRBJ1-1	few	TRBV4-2	NA	CASSQGTGAYTEAFF	TGTGCCAGCAGCCAAGGAACGGGGGCCTACACTGAAGCTTTCTTT
TRBJ1-2	medium-sized	TRBV27	TRBD1	CASRLQGAPGYTF	TGTGCCAGCAGACTACAGGGGGCGCCCGGCTACACCTTC
TRBJ2-1	once	TRBV7-7	TRBD2	CASSLSALISGGAVDEQFF	TGTGCTAGCAGCCTTAGTGCTTTAATTAGCGGGGGGGCCGTAGATGAGCAGTTCTTC
TRBJ2-7	NA	TRBV11-1	NA	CASSKKGGHYEQYF	TGTGCCAGCAGCAAAAAGGGGGGTCACTACGAGCAGTACTTC
TRBJ2-1	NA	TRBV11-2	TRBD1	CASSLVGTGPYNEQFF	TGTGCCAGCAGCTTAGTCGGGACAGGGCCCTACAATGAGCAGTTCTTC
TRBJ2-5	few	TRBV30	TRBD2	CAWSGTSVETQYF	TGTGCCTGGAGTGGGACTAGCGTAGAGACCCAGTACTTC
TRBJ2-7	NA	TRBV27	TRBD1	CASRRAGGEEQYF	TGTGCCAGCAGACGGGCAGGGGGCGAGGAGCAGTACTTC